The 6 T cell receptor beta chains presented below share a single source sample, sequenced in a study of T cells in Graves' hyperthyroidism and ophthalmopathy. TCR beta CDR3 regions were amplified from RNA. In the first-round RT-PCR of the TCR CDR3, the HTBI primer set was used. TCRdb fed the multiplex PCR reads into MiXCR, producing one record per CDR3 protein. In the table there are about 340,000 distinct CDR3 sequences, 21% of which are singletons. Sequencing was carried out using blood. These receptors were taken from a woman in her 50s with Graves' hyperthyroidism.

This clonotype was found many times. The chain's CDR3 is CASIPFPLTDTQYF. As DNA, the CDR3 is TGTGCCAGCATTCCTTTCCCACTCACAGATACGCAGTATTTT. The chain combines TRBV12-3 or TRBV12-4 with TRBJ2-3, with D uncertain. The V end lost 7 bases, the J end lost 2 bases, and 13 bases lay between the germline ends. CDR3 length equals 14 residues.

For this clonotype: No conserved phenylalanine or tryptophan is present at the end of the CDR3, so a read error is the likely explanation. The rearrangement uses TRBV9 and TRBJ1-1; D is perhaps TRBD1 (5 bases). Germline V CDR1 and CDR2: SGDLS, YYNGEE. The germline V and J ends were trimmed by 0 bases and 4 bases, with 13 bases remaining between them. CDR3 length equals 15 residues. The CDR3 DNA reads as TGTGCCAGCAGCGTAGAGGGGTCAGGAAGCACTGAAGCTTTCCTT. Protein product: CASSVEGSGSTEAFL.

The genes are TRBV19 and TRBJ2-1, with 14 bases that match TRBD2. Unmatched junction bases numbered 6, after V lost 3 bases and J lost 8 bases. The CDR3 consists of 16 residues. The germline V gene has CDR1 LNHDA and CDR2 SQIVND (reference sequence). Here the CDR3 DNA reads TGTGCCAGTAGTATCCCCGGGACTAGCGGGAGCCATGAGCAGTTCTTC. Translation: CASSIPGTSGSHEQFF. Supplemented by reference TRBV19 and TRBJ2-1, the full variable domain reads DGGITQSPKYLFRKEGQNVTLSCEQNLNHDAMYWYRQDPGQGLRLIYYSQIVNDFQKGDIAEGYSVSREKKESFPLTVTSAQKNPTAFYLCASSIPGTSGSHEQFFGPGTRLTVL.

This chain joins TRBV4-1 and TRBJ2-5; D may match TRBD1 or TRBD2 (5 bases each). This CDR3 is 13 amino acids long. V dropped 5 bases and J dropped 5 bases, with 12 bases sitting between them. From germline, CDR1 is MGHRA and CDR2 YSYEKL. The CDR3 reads CASSARDGETQYF. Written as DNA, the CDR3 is TGCGCCAGCAGCGCTCGGGACGGTGAGACCCAGTACTTC.

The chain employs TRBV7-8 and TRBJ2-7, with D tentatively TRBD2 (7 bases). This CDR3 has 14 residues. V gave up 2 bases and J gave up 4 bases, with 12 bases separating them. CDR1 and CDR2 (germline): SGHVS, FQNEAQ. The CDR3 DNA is TGTGCCAGCAGCTTATTAGGGGGGGGATACGAGCAGTACTTC. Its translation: CASSLLGGGYEQYF. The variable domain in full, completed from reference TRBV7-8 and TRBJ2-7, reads GAGVSQSPRYKVAKRGQDVALRCDPISGHVSLFWYQQALGQGPEFLTYFQNEAQLDKSGLPSDRFFAERPEGSVSTLKIQRTQQEDSAVYLCASSLLGGGYEQYFGPGTRLTVT.

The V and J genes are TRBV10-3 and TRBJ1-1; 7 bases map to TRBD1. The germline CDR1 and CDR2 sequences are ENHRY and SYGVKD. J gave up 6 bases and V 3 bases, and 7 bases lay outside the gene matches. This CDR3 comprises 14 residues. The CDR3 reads CAISELDRESEAFF. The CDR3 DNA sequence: TGTGCCATCAGTGAACTTGACAGGGAATCTGAAGCTTTCTTT.